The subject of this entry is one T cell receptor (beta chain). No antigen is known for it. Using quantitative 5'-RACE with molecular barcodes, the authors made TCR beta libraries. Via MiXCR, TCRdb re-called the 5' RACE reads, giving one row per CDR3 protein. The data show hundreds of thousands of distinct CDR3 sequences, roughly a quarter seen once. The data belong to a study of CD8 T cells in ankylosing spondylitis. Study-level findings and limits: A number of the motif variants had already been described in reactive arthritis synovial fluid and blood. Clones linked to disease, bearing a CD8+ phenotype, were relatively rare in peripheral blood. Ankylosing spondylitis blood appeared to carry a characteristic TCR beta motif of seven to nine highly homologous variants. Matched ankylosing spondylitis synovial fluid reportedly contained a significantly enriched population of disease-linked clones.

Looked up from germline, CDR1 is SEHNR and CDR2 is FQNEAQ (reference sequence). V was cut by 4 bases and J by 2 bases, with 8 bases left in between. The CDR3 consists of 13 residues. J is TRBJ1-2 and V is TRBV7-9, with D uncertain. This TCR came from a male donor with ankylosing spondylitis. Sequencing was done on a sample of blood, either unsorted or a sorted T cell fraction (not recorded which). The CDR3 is CASSSQYNYGYTF. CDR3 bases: TGTGCCAGCAGCTCGCAGTACAACTATGGCTACACCTTC.